These 6 T cell receptor beta chains originate from one sample sequenced in a study of blood T cell repertoires in COVID-19. The table came from immunoSEQ multiplex PCR; TCRdb's copy has only in-frame clones and leaves some out. This table holds 60,000 to 70,000 clones, 80% to 90% found once. Sequencing used peripheral blood. These TCRs come from a woman aged 60-75 years with acute or convalescent COVID-19.

V is TRBV28 and J is TRBJ2-4, with D possibly matching TRBD2 (7 bases). Germline V gene sequence: CDR1 MDHEN, CDR2 SYDVKM. This CDR3 region has 15 residues. Trimming removed 2 bases from V and 4 bases from J, with 12 bases in between. This chain's CDR3 is CASSLRGGSKNIQYF. The CDR3 nucleotides are TGTGCCAGCAGTTTAAGGGGGGGGAGTAAAAACATTCAGTACTTC.

The rearrangement links TRBV29-1 to TRBJ1-2; 8 nucleotides agree with TRBD1. Looked up from germline, CDR1 is SQVTM and CDR2 is ANQGSEA. There are 11 residues in the CDR3. With 4 bases clipped from V and 6 bases from J, the junction kept 1 base outside the gene matches. The CDR3 reads CSVGQGNGYTF. DNA for the CDR3: TGCAGCGTTGGACAGGGGAATGGCTACACCTTC.

The J gene is TRBJ1-5, the V gene TRBV19; no clear D. This CDR3 has 17 amino acids. V was trimmed by 5 bases and J by 2 bases, leaving 19 bases between them. Germline values: CDR1 LNHDA, CDR2 SQIVND (reference sequence). In DNA, the CDR3 is TGTGCCAGTAGTTCCCAAACGCGCGTCGTGGGCAATCAGCCCCAGCATTTT. Translating gives CASSSQTRVVGNQPQHF.

This clone was counted once. V is TRBV28 and J is TRBJ1-5; possible D gene TRBD1, 6 bases. The germline gives CDR1 MDHEN, CDR2 SYDVKM. The CDR3 extends over 14 amino acids. With 5 bases removed from V and 0 bases from J, the gap between germline ends came to 8 bases. In nucleotides, the CDR3 is TGTGCCAGCAGTCAGGACAGTAGCAATCAGCCCCAGCATTTT. As protein: CASSQDSSNQPQHF.

The rearrangement joins TRBV5-1 to TRBJ1-1; tentative D call: TRBD1 (6 bases). Per germline, CDR1 SGHRS and CDR2 YFSETQ. This CDR3 spans 14 amino acids. With 6 bases removed from V and 4 bases from J, the gap between germline ends came to 16 bases. The DNA for the CDR3 is TGCGCCAGCAATAAGGATACAGGGACCACTGAAGCTTTCTTT. It specifies CASNKDTGTTEAFF.

J is TRBJ2-3 and V is TRBV6-5, with TRBD2 identical over 14 bases. J gave up 5 bases and V 2 bases, and 0 bases lay outside the gene matches. Looked up from germline, CDR1 is MNHEY and CDR2 is SVGAGI. The CDR3 extends over 15 amino acids. This CDR3 reads CASSYGTSGRDTQYF. As DNA, the CDR3 is TGTGCCAGCAGTTACGGGACTAGCGGGAGAGATACGCAGTATTTT.